The 13 T cell receptor beta chains below were found in one sample sequenced in a study of blood T cells in healthy people across ages. It was with a sample-barcoded 5' primer and a J-beta primer mix that a second PCR of roughly 7 to 12 cycles was run. TCRdb called the 5' RACE reads again in MiXCR, with one record for every CDR3 protein. The data show hundreds of thousands of distinct CDR3 sequences, around 28% seen once. Material: blood. The origin of the receptors is a woman aged 80 or older in good health.

This clonotype was seen more than once but under ten times. This chain connects TRBV20-1 to TRBJ2-1; perhaps TRBD2 as D (7 bases). Between the trimmed V and J ends, which lost 6 bases and 7 bases, there was a span of 22 bases. The length of the CDR3 is 15 residues. Germline CDR1 is DFQATT and CDR2 is SNEGSKA (reference sequence). In DNA form, the CDR3 reads TGCAGTGCCCCATCTTTTGGGGGGGGGCCGAATGAGCAGTTCTTC. It specifies CSAPSFGGGPNEQFF.

The rearrangement joins TRBV28 to TRBJ2-4, with D perhaps TRBD2 (6 bases). The germline gives CDR1 MDHEN, CDR2 SYDVKM. V lost 5 bases, J lost 4 bases, and 15 bases lay in between. This CDR3 is 15 amino acids long. CDR3 amino acids: CASSPRLVGKNIQYF. CDR3 DNA: TGTGCCAGCAGTCCGCGACTAGTGGGGAAAAACATTCAGTACTTC.

Of note for this clonotype: It may be a read error: a sequence one base away is much more abundant. The gene calls are TRBV20-1 and TRBJ2-7; tentatively, D is TRBD1 (5 bases). Germline assignment: CDR1 DFQATT and CDR2 SNEGSKA (reference sequence). This CDR3 has 12 residues. The CDR3 DNA follows: TGCAGGGCTAGGGGCAGCTCCTACGAGCAGTACTTC. The encoded protein is CRARGSSYEQYF.

This clonotype was seen only a few times. The chain's CDR3 is CASSLGEGHNSPLHF. CDR3 in DNA: TGTGCCAGCAGCTTAGGGGAGGGACATAATTCACCCCTCCACTTT. The chain recombines TRBV7-9 with TRBJ1-6; the D gene is possibly TRBD1 (5 bases). Germline CDR1 is SEHNR and CDR2 is FQNEAQ (reference sequence). Trimming shortened V by 1 base and J by 5 bases, and 9 bases separated the two germline ends. The CDR3 contains 15 residues.

This clonotype has a handful of counts. V gene TRBV20-1 combines with J gene TRBJ1-3; D may be TRBD1 (6 bases). V was pared by 3 bases and J by 3 bases, with 12 bases between. Germline V lookup: CDR1 DFQATT, CDR2 SNEGSKA (reference sequence). The CDR3 sequence is 14 residues long. The CDR3 loop is CSASGGVGGNTIYF. CDR3 in DNA: TGCAGTGCTAGTGGGGGCGTCGGTGGAAACACCATATATTTT.

J is TRBJ2-1 and V is TRBV7-9; D is ambiguous. The germline V gene has CDR1 SEHNR and CDR2 FQNEAQ (reference sequence). V lost 0 bases to trimming and J lost 4 bases, with 13 bases between them. The CDR3 spans 16 residues. Here the CDR3 DNA reads TGTGCCAGCAGCTTAGCGGTCCGGACGGCATACAATGAGCAGTTCTTC. This codes for CASSLAVRTAYNEQFF.

In this sample, this clonotype turned up a few times. The rearrangement joins TRBV29-1 to TRBJ1-1, with 7 positions matching TRBD1. Germline CDR1 reads SQVTM; CDR2 reads ANQGSEA. Losses at the gene ends were 5 bases for V and 4 bases for J; bases not matched to a gene: 10. The CDR3 loop spans 14 amino acids. This CDR3 reads CSVLVGGAITEAFF. The DNA of the CDR3 is TGCAGCGTTCTCGTAGGGGGCGCGATCACTGAAGCTTTCTTT.

This clonotype was detected many times. This chain uses TRBV2 with TRBJ2-7; D is unresolved. CDR3 size: 14 residues. The germline V gene has CDR1 SNHLY and CDR2 FYNNEI. The ends were cut back, 7 bases at V and 0 bases at J, with 13 bases in the middle. This chain's CDR3 is CASNIGLSSYEQYF. As DNA, the CDR3 is TGTGCCAGCAATATCGGCCTCAGCTCCTACGAGCAGTACTTC. The full variable domain, with the rest looked up from reference TRBV2 and TRBJ2-7, is EPEVTQTPSHQVTQMGQEVILRCVPISNHLYFYWYRQILGQKVEFLVSFYNNEISEKSEIFDDQFSVERPDGSNFTLKIRSTKLEDSAMYFCASNIGLSSYEQYFGPGTRLTVT.

This clonotype was seen repeatedly, ten times or more. V is TRBV7-2 and J is TRBJ2-5; TRBD1 is a possible D gene (6 bases). The CDR3 is 14 residues long. Trimming left V 3 bases short and J 4 bases short, with 12 bases between. The germline CDR1 and CDR2 sequences are SGHTA and FQGNSA. CDR3 sequence (DNA): TGTGCCAGCAGCTTCACAGGGAATCGAGAGACCCAGTACTTC. Protein sequence: CASSFTGNRETQYF.

J is TRBJ2-5 and V is TRBV27; D perhaps matches TRBD1 (5 bases). The CDR3 is made up of 14 amino acids. Between the trimmed V and J ends, which lost 2 bases and 11 bases, there was a span of 18 bases. CDR1 is MNHEY and CDR2 is SMNVEV in the germline V gene (reference sequence). CDR3 DNA: TGTGCCAGCAGTTTAAGGGGATCGTTCGATGAGCAGTACTTC. Encoded protein: CASSLRGSFDEQYF.

The table lists this clonotype with many counts. This rearrangement joins TRBV11-2 to TRBJ2-3; weak D call: TRBD1 (6 bases). V was cut by 2 bases and J by 4 bases, with 13 bases left in between. CDR3 length equals 15 residues. Germline V gene data show CDR1 as SGHAT and CDR2 as FQNNGV. The CDR3 spells CASSLPGPGADTQYF. CDR3 in DNA: TGTGCCAGCAGCTTACCAGGCCCAGGGGCAGATACGCAGTATTTT.

For this clonotype: Being one base from a much bigger clone, this may be a read error. The genes are TRBV11-2 and TRBJ2-3, with D maybe TRBD1 (5 bases). The germline V gene has CDR1 SGHAT and CDR2 FQNNGV. The CDR3 extends over 16 amino acids. V lost 5 bases and J 0 bases, leaving 15 bases between the germline ends. The CDR3 nucleotides are TGTGCCAGCAGCATCATAAAGGGGCTTAGCACAGATACGCAGTATTTT. Amino acid sequence: CASSIIKGLSTDTQYF.

Many counts were recorded for this clonotype. This chain uses TRBV11-2 with TRBJ2-2, with TRBD1 as a possible D gene (7 bases). V was pared by 8 bases and J by 1 base, with 11 bases between. Germline V gene sequence: CDR1 SGHAT, CDR2 FQNNGV. CDR3 size: 14 residues. CDR3: CASAGQLNTGELFF. CDR3 DNA: TGTGCCAGCGCGGGACAGCTGAACACCGGGGAGCTGTTTTTT. Combining the CDR3 with reference TRBV11-2 and TRBJ2-2 gives the whole variable domain EAGVAQSPRYKIIEKRQSVAFWCNPISGHATLYWYQQILGQGPKLLIQFQNNGVVDDSQLPKDRFSAERLKGVDSTLKIQPAKLEDSAVYLCASAGQLNTGELFFGEGSRLTVL.